The 13 T cell receptor beta chains in this list originate from one sample, sequenced in a study of T cell responses to AZD1222 COVID-19 vaccine. Clones were read by immunoSEQ multiplex PCR, and TCRdb kept only the in-frame ones, dropping some. The sample yields more than 60,000 clones, roughly 85% seen once. This sample comprised peripheral blood, obtained on day 0 of AZD1222 vaccination. The receptors shown here come from an adult in good health.

This chain's CDR3 is CASSLGGVSSGNTIYF. CDR3 sequence (DNA): TGCGCCAGCAGCTTGGGTGGGGTATCCTCTGGAAACACCATATATTTT. This rearrangement joins TRBV5-1 to TRBJ1-3; D is unclear. The V and J ends lost 0 bases and 0 bases respectively, with 10 bases between them. Germline CDR1 reads SGHRS; CDR2 reads YFSETQ. The CDR3 is made up of 16 amino acids.

The rearrangement joins TRBV5-1 to TRBJ2-1, with 9 bases matching TRBD2. There are 15 residues in the CDR3. Trimming at V came to 2 bases and at J to 7 bases, leaving 7 bases not matched to a gene. Germline V lookup: CDR1 SGHRS, CDR2 YFSETQ. The CDR3: CASSFSWTSDNEQFF. DNA for the CDR3: TGCGCCAGCAGCTTCTCCTGGACTAGCGATAATGAGCAGTTCTTC.

The V call is TRBV16, the J call TRBJ1-2; 9 bases fit TRBD1. This CDR3 is built from 16 residues. The germline gives CDR1 KGHSY, CDR2 FQNENV. The V segment lost 0 bases and the J segment 4 bases; nucleotides outside the gene matches: 6. CDR3 in DNA: TGTGCCAGCAGCCAATCGGGACAGGGACAGGTCTATGGCTACACCTTC. This sequence encodes CASSQSGQGQVYGYTF.

The gene calls are TRBV30 and TRBJ1-2; possibly TRBD1 for D (5 bases). The CDR3 totals 15 residues. Germline V gives CDR1 GTSNPN, CDR2 SVGIG (reference sequence). Between the trimmed V and J ends, which lost 2 bases and 6 bases, there was a span of 19 bases. CDR3: CAWSYRRGSLDGYTF. The CDR3 nucleotides read TGTGCCTGGAGTTATCGACGGGGCTCCCTGGATGGCTACACCTTC.

The rearrangement joins TRBV28 to TRBJ1-1; D not resolved. This CDR3 has 12 residues. Trimming stripped 2 bases from V and 5 bases from J, with 6 bases between. CDR1 and CDR2 from the germline V gene are MDHEN and SYDVKM. The CDR3 loop is CASSLRKTEAFF. As DNA, the CDR3 is TGTGCCAGCAGTTTAAGAAAAACTGAAGCTTTCTTT. The full variable domain, completed using reference TRBV28 and TRBJ1-1, is DVKVTQSSRYLVKRTGEKVFLECVQDMDHENMFWYRQDPGLGLRLIYFSYDVKMKEKGDIPEGYSVSREKKERFSLILESASTNQTSMYLCASSLRKTEAFFGQGTRLTVV.

The V gene is TRBV24-1, the J gene TRBJ2-5, with TRBD1 matching over 7 bases. The CDR3 is made up of 14 amino acids. J gave up 5 bases and V 4 bases, and 6 bases lay outside the gene matches. Germline CDR1 reads KGHDR; CDR2 reads SFDVKD. The CDR3 spells CATSDDRAIETQYF. The CDR3 nucleotides read TGTGCCACCAGTGACGACAGGGCCATCGAGACCCAGTACTTC.

Written as DNA, the CDR3 is TGTGCCAGCTCACCGATGGACGCAAGCTCTGGAAACACCATATATTTT. Amino acid sequence: CASSPMDASSGNTIYF. This chain uses TRBV18 with TRBJ1-3, with D hard to call. Germline V gene data show CDR1 as KGHSH and CDR2 as LQKENI. The CDR3 sequence is 16 residues long. V shed 3 bases and J shed 0 bases, with 12 bases lying between them.

The V call is TRBV5-4, the J call TRBJ1-2; D gene unclear. The CDR3 spans 15 residues. With 0 bases removed from V and 4 bases from J, the gap between germline ends came to 13 bases. Germline-derived CDR1 and CDR2 are SGHNT and YYREEE (reference sequence). CDR3 nucleotides: TGTGCCAGCAGCTTGGCGGCAGACTCTCTCTATGGCTACACCTTC. As protein: CASSLAADSLYGYTF.

V gene TRBV10-3 combines with J gene TRBJ1-6, with D possibly matching TRBD1 (5 bases). This CDR3 has 14 amino acids. Trimming cost V 8 bases and J 5 bases, with 13 bases left between them. Germline V CDR1 and CDR2: ENHRY, SYGVKD. DNA of the CDR3: TGTGCCATCCACCAGGGCGGGAATAATTCACCCCTCCACTTT. Encoded protein: CAIHQGGNNSPLHF.

The chain recombines TRBV19 with TRBJ2-3; TRBD2 matches at 10 bases. The trim removed 9 bases at V and 6 bases at J, leaving 6 bases unmatched. The length of the CDR3 is 13 residues. In germline, CDR1 is LNHDA, CDR2 SQIVND (reference sequence). The CDR3 nucleotides read TGTGCCAGCAGCGGGGGGGCATTGGATACGCAGTATTTT. Its translation: CASSGGALDTQYF.

The chain carries TRBV27 and TRBJ1-2; tentative D call: TRBD1 (6 bases). The V and J ends lost 7 bases and 8 bases respectively, with 23 bases between them. CDR3 length: 15 amino acids. Germline V gives CDR1 MNHEY, CDR2 SMNVEV (reference sequence). The CDR3 reads CASTMDSGLRGGYTF. The CDR3 bases are TGTGCCAGCACCATGGACAGCGGGTTGAGGGGAGGCTACACCTTC.

The V call is TRBV19, the J call TRBJ1-5; D might be TRBD1 (6 bases). The CDR3 has 16 amino acids. Between the trimmed V and J ends, which lost 3 bases and 5 bases, there was a span of 17 bases. Germline V gene sequence: CDR1 LNHDA, CDR2 SQIVND (reference sequence). The CDR3 region is CASSIRAQGTYQPQHF. The DNA of the CDR3 is TGTGCCAGTAGTATCAGGGCACAGGGAACTTATCAGCCCCAGCATTTT.

CDR3 protein: CASARTGGNGYTF. In DNA, the CDR3 is TGTGCCAGCGCCCGGACAGGGGGAAATGGCTACACCTTC. V usage is TRBV27 and J usage is TRBJ1-2, with 10 bases aligning to TRBD1. V trimming: 8 bases; J trimming: 6 bases; junction bases outside the gene matches: 6. The CDR3 consists of 13 residues. Germline V gene sequence: CDR1 MNHEY, CDR2 SMNVEV (reference sequence).